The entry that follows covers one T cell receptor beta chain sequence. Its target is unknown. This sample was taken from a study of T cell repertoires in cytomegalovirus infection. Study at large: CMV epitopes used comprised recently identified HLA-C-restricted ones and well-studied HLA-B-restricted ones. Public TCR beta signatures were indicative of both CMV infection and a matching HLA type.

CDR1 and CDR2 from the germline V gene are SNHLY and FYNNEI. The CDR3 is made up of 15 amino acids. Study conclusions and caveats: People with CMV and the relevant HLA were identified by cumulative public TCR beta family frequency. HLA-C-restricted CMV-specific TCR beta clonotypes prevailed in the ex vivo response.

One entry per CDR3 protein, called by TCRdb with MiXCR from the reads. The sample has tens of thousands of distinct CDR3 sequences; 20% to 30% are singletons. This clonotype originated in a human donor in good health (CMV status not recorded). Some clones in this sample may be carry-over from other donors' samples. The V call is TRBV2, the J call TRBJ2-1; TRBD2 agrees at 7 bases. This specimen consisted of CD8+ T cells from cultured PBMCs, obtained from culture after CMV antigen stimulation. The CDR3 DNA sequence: TGTGCAGCGGGGAGCGGGGAGAGCTCCTACAATGAGCAGTTCTTC. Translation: CAAGSGESSYNEQFF. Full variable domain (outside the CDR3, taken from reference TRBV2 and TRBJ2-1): EPEVTQTPSHQVTQMGQEVILRCVPISNHLYFYWYRQILGQKVEFLVSFYNNEISEKSEIFDDQFSVERPDGSNFTLKIRSTKLEDSAMYFCAAGSGESSYNEQFFGPGTRLTVL.